The 10 T cell receptor beta chains below come from one sample, sequenced in a study of T cell changes during pregnancy in multiple sclerosis (dated by TCRdb to the late 2010s). The receptor library was made with the immunoSEQ multiplex PCR assay. Sourced from immuneACCESS, this table was stored by TCRdb with only in-frame sequences that have V and J called. A share of the clones is absent; for the studies checked, an unresolved V gene accounts for under half, and the remainder has no known explanation. This sample has 100,000 to 140,000 clones in its table, and around 92% of those were observed once. The ten largest clonotypes hold around 0.8% of the sample. The specimen was peripheral blood, collected in the third trimester of pregnancy. Receptors originate from a female donor in good health, enrolled as a control in a pregnancy study.

This chain links TRBV6-4 with TRBJ2-3; D possibly corresponds to TRBD1 (6 bases). Germline V gene data show CDR1 as MRHNA and CDR2 as SNTAGT. The CDR3 has 14 residues. V lost 2 bases to trimming and J lost 6 bases, with 12 bases between them. CDR3 loop: CASSDRGSSDTQYF. The CDR3 region has the DNA TGTGCCAGCAGTGACAGGGGGAGTTCCGATACGCAGTATTTT.

The chain couples TRBV29-1 to TRBJ1-1; the match to TRBD1 covers 9 bases. Germline V gene lookup returns CDR1 SQVTM and CDR2 ANQGSEA. The CDR3 extends over 9 amino acids. With V trimmed by 7 bases and J by 13 bases, 4 bases remained unmatched. DNA for the CDR3: TGCAGCGCGGGACAGGGACGTTTCTTT. Amino acids: CSAGQGRFF.

V and J are TRBV4-3 and TRBJ1-2; unclear D gene. V lost 0 bases to trimming and J lost 1 base, with 9 bases between them. This CDR3 spans 15 amino acids. Per germline, CDR1 LGHNA and CDR2 YSLEER. The CDR3 region is CASSQDLALNYGYTF. The CDR3 DNA is TGCGCCAGCAGCCAAGATCTTGCACTTAACTATGGCTACACCTTC.

The sample holds one count of this clone. The rearrangement links TRBV11-3 to TRBJ2-3; D is ambiguous. Germline CDR1 and CDR2: SGHNT and YENEEA. CDR3 length: 14 amino acids. With 5 bases removed from V and 0 bases from J, the gap between germline ends came to 9 bases. In DNA form, the CDR3 reads TGTGCCAGCAGCGAGGTGATAAGCACAGATACGCAGTATTTT. This gives the protein CASSEVISTDTQYF.

This clone was counted only a few times. V and J are TRBV9 and TRBJ1-1, with a possible D match to TRBD1 (6 bases). The germline V gene has CDR1 SGDLS and CDR2 YYNGEE. V was pared by 2 bases and J by 1 base, with 12 bases between. This CDR3 comprises 15 residues. The CDR3 region is CASSVELQGNTEAFF. The CDR3 DNA follows: TGTGCCAGCAGCGTCGAATTACAGGGGAACACTGAAGCTTTCTTT.

The chain combines TRBV2 with TRBJ1-1; a weak D match, TRBD1 (6 bases). V lost 7 bases, J lost 5 bases, and 11 bases lay in between. Germline V lookup: CDR1 SNHLY, CDR2 FYNNEI. This CDR3 has 12 amino acids. CDR3 sequence (DNA): TGTGCCAGCAAAGAGGGGGAGACTGAAGCTTTCTTT. This codes for CASKEGETEAFF. The variable domain in full, completed from reference TRBV2 and TRBJ1-1, reads EPEVTQTPSHQVTQMGQEVILRCVPISNHLYFYWYRQILGQKVEFLVSFYNNEISEKSEIFDDQFSVERPDGSNFTLKIRSTKLEDSAMYFCASKEGETEAFFGQGTRLTVV.

V and J are TRBV25-1 and TRBJ2-7; D uncertain. Germline V gives CDR1 MGHDK, CDR2 SYGVNS. The CDR3 has 12 residues. The ends were cut back, 2 bases at V and 3 bases at J, with 5 bases in the middle. The chain's CDR3 is CASSENSYEQYF. The CDR3 nucleotides read TGTGCCAGCAGTGAAAACAGCTACGAGCAGTACTTC.

V usage is TRBV12-5 and J usage is TRBJ1-2, with 8 bases lining up with TRBD1. V lost 2 bases to trimming and J lost 2 bases; unmatched junction nucleotides: 4. The CDR3 loop spans 15 amino acids. Germline CDR1 is LGHNT and CDR2 is FRNRAP. CDR3 amino acids: CASGLLTGENYGYTF. In DNA form, the CDR3 reads TGTGCTAGTGGTTTGTTGACAGGGGAAAACTATGGCTACACCTTC. The full variable domain, in which reference TRBV12-5 and TRBJ1-2 provide the parts outside the CDR3, is DARVTQTPRHKVTEMGQEVTMRCQPILGHNTVFWYRQTMMQGLELLAYFRNRAPLDDSGMPKDRFSAEMPDATLATLKIQPSEPRDSAVYFCASGLLTGENYGYTFGSGTRLTVV.

This rearrangement joins TRBV19 to TRBJ2-6, with 9 bases identical to TRBD1. There are 16 residues in the CDR3. The germline V gene encodes CDR1 LNHDA and CDR2 SQIVND (reference sequence). Trimming took 5 bases from V and 1 from J; bases not matched to a gene: 3. The CDR3 DNA is TGTGCCAGTAGTCCGACAGGGGGTTCTGGGGCCAACGTCCTGACTTTC. This encodes CASSPTGGSGANVLTF. The full variable domain, with the rest looked up from reference TRBV19 and TRBJ2-6, is DGGITQSPKYLFRKEGQNVTLSCEQNLNHDAMYWYRQDPGQGLRLIYYSQIVNDFQKGDIAEGYSVSREKKESFPLTVTSAQKNPTAFYLCASSPTGGSGANVLTFGAGSRLTVL.

V and J are TRBV11-3 and TRBJ2-7; D gene uncertain. V gave up 5 bases and J gave up 4 bases, with 18 bases separating them. CDR1 is SGHNT, CDR2 YENEEA, per germline. This CDR3 is built from 15 residues. CDR3 protein: CASSNAPQTEYEQYF. The CDR3 bases are TGTGCCAGCAGCAACGCCCCTCAGACTGAGTACGAGCAGTACTTC.